This TCR beta chain appears in the sequencing data of a study of blood T cell repertoires in COVID-19. Study-level information: Samples representing acute and convalescent COVID-19 were sourced from the United States, Italy and Spain. T cells, B-cell-depleted T cells, or PBMCs provided the cDNA or gDNA that served as material.

Per the original data handling: Amplified reference gene primers provided the basis for estimating nucleated cell counts. Clones were read by immunoSEQ multiplex PCR, and TCRdb kept only the in-frame ones, dropping some. V, J and clone size reflect that table, while D and trimming were determined from the DNA. The sample gives about 400,000 clones, approximately 86% of which show up once; around 2.9% is in the top ten. Germline V gene sequence: CDR1 SGDLS, CDR2 YYNGEE. The V segment lost 4 bases and the J segment 0 bases; nucleotides outside the gene matches: 7. The CDR3 has 15 residues. This chain links TRBV9 with TRBJ2-7; 7 bases line up with TRBD1. The sequenced sample was peripheral blood. The source of this sequence is a human donor in a cohort sampled during active COVID-19. In DNA form, the CDR3 reads TGTGCCAGCAGCCCCCGAGGGACAGTCTCCTACGAGCAGTACTTC. This codes for CASSPRGTVSYEQYF.